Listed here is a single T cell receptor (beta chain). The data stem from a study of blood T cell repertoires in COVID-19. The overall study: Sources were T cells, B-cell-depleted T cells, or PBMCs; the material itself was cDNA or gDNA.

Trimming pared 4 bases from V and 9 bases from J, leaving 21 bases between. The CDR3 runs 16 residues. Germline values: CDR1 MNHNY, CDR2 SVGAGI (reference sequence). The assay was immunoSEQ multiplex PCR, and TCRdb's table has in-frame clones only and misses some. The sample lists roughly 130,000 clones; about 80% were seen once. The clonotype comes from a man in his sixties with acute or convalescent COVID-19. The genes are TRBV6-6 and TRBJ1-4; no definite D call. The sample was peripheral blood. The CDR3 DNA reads TGTGCCAGCAGTTTGCCGTTAGGTCCAGGAATGAAAAAACTGTTTTTT. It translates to CASSLPLGPGMKKLFF.